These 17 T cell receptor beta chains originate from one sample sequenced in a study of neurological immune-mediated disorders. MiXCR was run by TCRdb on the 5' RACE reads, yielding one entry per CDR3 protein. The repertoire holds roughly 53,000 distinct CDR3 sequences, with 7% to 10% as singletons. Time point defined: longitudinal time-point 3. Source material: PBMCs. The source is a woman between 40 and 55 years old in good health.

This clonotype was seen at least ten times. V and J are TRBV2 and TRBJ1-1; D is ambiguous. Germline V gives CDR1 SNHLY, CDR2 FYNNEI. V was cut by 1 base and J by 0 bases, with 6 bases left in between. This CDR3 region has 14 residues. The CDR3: CASSEGVVNTEAFF. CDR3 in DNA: TGTGCCAGCAGTGAAGGAGTAGTGAACACTGAAGCTTTCTTT.

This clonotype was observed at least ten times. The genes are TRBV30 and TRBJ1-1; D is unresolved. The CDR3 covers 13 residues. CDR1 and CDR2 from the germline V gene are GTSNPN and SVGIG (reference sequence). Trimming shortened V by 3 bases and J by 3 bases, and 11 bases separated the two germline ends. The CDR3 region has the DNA TGTGCCTGGAGCTTACAGAGGCACACTGAAGCTTTCTTT. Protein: CAWSLQRHTEAFF.

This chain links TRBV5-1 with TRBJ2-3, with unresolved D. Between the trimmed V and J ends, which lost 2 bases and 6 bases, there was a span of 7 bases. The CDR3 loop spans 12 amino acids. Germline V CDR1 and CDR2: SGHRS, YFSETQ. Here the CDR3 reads CASSFSEDTQYF. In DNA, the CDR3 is TGCGCCAGCAGCTTTTCGGAGGATACGCAGTATTTT.

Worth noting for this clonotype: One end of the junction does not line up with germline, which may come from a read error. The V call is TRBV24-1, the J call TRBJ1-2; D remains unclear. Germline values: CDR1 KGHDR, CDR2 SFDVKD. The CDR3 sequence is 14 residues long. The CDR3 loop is CATSDRVTNYGYTF. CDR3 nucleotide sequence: TGTGCGACCAGTGATCGAGTGACTAACTATGGCTACACCTTC.

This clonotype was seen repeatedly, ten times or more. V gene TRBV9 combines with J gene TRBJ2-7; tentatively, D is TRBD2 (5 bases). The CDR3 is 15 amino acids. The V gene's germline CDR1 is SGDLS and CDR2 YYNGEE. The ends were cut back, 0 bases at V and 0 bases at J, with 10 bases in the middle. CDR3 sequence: CASSVEAESSYEQYF. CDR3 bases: TGTGCCAGCAGCGTAGAAGCGGAGAGCTCCTACGAGCAGTACTTC.

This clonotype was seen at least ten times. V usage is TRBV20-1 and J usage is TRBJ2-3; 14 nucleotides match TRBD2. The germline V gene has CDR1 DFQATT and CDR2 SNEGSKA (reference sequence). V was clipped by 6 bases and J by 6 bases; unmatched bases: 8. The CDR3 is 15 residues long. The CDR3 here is CSARTSGRSGDTQYF. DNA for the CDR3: TGCAGTGCCCGGACTAGCGGGAGGTCCGGCGATACGCAGTATTTT.

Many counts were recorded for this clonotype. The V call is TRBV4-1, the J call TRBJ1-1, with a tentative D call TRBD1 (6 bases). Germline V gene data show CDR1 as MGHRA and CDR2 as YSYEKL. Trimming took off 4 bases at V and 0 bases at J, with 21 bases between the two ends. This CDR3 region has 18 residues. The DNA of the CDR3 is TGCGCCAGCAGCCCGGTGAGGGGGGGTGGGGCTTTGAACACTGAAGCTTTCTTT. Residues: CASSPVRGGGALNTEAFF.

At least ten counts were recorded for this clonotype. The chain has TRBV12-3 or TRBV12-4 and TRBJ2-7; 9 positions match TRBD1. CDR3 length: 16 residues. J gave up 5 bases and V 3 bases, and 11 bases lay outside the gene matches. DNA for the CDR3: TGTGCCAGCAGTTTGTTCAACAGGGGGCTGGTAAACGAGCAGTACTTC. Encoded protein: CASSLFNRGLVNEQYF.

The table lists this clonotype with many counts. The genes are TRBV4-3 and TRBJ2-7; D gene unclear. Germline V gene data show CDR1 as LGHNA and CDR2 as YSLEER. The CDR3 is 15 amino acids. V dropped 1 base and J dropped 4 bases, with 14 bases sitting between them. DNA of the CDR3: TGCGCCAGCAGCCAAGTGGCCGGTACCCCTTACGAGCAGTACTTC. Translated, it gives CASSQVAGTPYEQYF.

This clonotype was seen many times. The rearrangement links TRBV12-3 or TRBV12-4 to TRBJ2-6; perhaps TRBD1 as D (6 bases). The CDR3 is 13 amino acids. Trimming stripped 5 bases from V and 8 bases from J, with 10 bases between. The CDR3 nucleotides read TGTGCCAGCAGTCCACAGGGTCCCAACGTCCTGACTTTC. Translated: CASSPQGPNVLTF.

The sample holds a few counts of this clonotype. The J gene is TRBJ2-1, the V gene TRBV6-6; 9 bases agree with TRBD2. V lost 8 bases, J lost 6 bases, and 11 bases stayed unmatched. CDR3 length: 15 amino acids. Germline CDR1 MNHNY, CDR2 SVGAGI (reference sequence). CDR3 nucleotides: TGTGCCAGCTTCTCGGCGGGAGGGTCTGTCAATGAGCAGTTCTTC. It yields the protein CASFSAGGSVNEQFF.

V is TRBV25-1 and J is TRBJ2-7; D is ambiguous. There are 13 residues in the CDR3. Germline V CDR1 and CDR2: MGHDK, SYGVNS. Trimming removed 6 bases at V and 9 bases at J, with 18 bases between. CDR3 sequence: CASSAPAAPRQYF. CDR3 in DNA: TGTGCCAGCAGCGCGCCGGCCGCGCCGCGGCAGTACTTC.

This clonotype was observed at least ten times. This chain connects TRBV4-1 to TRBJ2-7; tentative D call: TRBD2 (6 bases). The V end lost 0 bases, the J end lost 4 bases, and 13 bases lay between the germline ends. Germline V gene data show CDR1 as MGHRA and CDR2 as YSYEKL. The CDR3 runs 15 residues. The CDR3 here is CASSQEPSGLYEQYF. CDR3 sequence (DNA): TGCGCCAGCAGCCAAGAACCCTCGGGACTTTACGAGCAGTACTTC.

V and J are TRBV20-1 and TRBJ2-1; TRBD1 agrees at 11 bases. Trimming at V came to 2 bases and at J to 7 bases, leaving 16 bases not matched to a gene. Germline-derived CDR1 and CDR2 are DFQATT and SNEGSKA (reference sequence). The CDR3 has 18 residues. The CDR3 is CSARFSYSGTGGLNEQFF. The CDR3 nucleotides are TGCAGTGCTAGATTTTCCTATTCCGGGACAGGGGGTCTAAATGAGCAGTTCTTC.

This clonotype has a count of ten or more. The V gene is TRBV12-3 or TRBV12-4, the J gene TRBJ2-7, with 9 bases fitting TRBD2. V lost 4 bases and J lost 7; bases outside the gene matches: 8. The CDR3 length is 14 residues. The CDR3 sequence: CASSSPGLALEQYF. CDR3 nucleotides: TGTGCCAGCAGTTCCCCGGGACTAGCATTGGAGCAGTACTTC.

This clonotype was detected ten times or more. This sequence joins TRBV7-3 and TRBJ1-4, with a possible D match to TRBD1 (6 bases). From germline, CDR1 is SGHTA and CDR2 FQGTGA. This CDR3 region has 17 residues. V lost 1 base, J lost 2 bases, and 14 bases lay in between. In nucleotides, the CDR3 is TGTGCCAGCAGCTTAATTCCGGGGGCGCGCACTAATGAAAAACTGTTTTTT. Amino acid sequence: CASSLIPGARTNEKLFF.

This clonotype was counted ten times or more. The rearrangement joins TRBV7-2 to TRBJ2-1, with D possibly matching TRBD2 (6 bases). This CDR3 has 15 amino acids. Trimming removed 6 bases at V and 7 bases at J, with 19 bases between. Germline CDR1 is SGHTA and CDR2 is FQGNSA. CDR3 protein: CASSYAGFGSNEQFF. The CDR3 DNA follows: TGTGCCAGCAGTTACGCGGGATTCGGTAGTAATGAGCAGTTCTTC.